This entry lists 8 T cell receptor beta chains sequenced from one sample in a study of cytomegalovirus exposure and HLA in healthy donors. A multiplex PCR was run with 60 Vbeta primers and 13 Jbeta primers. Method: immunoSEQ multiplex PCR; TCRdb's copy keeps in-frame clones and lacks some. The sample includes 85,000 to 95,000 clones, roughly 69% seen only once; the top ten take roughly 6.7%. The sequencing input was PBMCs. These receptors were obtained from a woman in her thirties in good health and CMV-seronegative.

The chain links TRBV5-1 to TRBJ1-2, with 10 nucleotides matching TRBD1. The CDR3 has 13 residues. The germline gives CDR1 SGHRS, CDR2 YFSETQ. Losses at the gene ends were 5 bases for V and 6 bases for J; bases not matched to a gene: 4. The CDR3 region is CASRAGTGDGYTF. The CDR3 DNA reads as TGCGCCAGCAGGGCCGGGACAGGGGATGGCTACACCTTC.

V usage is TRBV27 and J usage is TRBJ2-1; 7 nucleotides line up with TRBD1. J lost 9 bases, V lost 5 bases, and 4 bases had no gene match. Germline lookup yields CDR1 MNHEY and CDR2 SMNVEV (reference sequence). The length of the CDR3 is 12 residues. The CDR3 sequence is CASSNQGVEQFF. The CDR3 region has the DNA TGTGCCAGCAGTAACCAGGGGGTTGAGCAGTTCTTC.

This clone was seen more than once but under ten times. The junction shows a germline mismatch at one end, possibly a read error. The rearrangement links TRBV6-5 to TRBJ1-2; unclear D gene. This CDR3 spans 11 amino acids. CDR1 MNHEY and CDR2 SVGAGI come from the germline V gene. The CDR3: CASSYGSGEAF. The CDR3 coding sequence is TGTGCCAGCAGTTACGGGTCGGGTGAGGCCTTC.

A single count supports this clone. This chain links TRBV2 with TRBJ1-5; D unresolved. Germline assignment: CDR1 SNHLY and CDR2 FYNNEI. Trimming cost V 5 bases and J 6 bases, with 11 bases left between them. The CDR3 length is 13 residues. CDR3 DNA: TGTGCCAGCAGTACCGGCCCGGGTCAGCCCCAGCATTTT. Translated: CASSTGPGQPQHF.

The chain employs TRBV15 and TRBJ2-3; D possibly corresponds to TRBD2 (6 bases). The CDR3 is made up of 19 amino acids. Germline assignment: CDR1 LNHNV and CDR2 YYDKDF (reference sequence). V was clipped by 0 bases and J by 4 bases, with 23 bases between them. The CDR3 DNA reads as TGTGCCACCAGCAGAGATCGACGGAGGGGAATAGCCGCCTCAGATACGCAGTATTTT. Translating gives CATSRDRRRGIAASDTQYF.

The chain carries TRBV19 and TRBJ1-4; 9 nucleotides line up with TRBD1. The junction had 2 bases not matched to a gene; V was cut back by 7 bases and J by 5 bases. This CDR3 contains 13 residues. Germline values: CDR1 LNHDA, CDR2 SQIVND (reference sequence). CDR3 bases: TGTGCCAGTAACGGACAGGGGAATGAAAAACTGTTTTTT. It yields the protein CASNGQGNEKLFF.

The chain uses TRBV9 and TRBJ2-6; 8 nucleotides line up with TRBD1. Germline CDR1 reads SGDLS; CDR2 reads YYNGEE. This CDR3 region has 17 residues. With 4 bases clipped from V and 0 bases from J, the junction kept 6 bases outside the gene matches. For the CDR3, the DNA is TGTGCCAGCAGCACTCGACAGGGGAGCTCTGGGGCCAACGTCCTGACTTTC. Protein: CASSTRQGSSGANVLTF. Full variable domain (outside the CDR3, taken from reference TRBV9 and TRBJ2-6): DSGVTQTPKHLITATGQRVTLRCSPRSGDLSVYWYQQSLDQGLQFLIQYYNGEERAKGNILERFSAQQFPDLHSELNLSSLELGDSALYFCASSTRQGSSGANVLTFGAGSRLTVL.

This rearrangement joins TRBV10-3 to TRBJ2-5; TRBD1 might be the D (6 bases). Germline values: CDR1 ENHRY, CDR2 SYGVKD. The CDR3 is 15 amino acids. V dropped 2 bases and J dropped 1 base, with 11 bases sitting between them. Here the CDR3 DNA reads TGTGCCATCAGTGAGGGTCAGGGGTCCCAAGAGACCCAGTACTTC. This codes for CAISEGQGSQETQYF.